The clone carrying this T cell receptor beta chain was seen once. The sample comes from a study of blood T cell repertoires in COVID-19. Study-level information: Samples of COVID-19 (acute and convalescent) were obtained from the United States, Italy and Spain. T cells, B-cell-depleted T cells, or PBMCs supplied cDNA or gDNA.

Per the original data handling: Amplification from reference gene primers served as the basis for estimated nucleated cell counts. Sequencing was performed with immunoSEQ multiplex PCR; in TCRdb, only in-frame clones are kept and a portion is missing. The DNA gave D and trimming, while V, J and clone size come from that table. Of some 300,000 clones in the sample, around 90% are singletons; the top ten hold about 1%. The V and J ends lost 0 bases and 2 bases, in that order; junction bases with no gene match: 2. CDR3 length: 17 amino acids. Germline V gene sequence: CDR1 SGHTA, CDR2 FQGTGA. The V call is TRBV7-3, the J call TRBJ2-1; 12 bases match TRBD2. The source is a woman in her thirties or forties with COVID-19, enrolled during active disease. The source material was peripheral blood. The CDR3 nucleotides are TGTGCCAGCAGCTTAACCCGGACTAGCGGGGCCTACAATGAGCAGTTCTTC. Translating gives CASSLTRTSGAYNEQFF.